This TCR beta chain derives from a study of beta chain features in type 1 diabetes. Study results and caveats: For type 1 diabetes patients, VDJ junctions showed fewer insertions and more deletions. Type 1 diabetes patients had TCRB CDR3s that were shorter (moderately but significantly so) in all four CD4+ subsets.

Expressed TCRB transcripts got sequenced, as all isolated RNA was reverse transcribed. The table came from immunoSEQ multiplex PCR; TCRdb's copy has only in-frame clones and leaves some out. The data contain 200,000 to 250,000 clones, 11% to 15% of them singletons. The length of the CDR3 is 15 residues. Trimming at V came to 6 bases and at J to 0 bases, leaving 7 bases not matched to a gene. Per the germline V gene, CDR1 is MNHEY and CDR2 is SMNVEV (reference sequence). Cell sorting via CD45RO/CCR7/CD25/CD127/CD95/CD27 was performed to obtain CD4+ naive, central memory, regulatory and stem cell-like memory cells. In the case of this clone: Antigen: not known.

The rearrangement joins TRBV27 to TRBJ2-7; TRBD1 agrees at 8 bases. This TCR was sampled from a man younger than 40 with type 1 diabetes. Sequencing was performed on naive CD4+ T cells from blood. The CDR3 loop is CASSDRGLSSYEQYF. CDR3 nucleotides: TGTGCCAGCAGCGACAGGGGCTTGAGCTCCTACGAGCAGTACTTC.